This TCR beta chain was obtained from a study of shared clonotypes between healthy human individuals. Study overall: A donor's plate count was three for CD4 naive and three for CD4 memory; CD8 naive had two and CD8 memory one.

Germline values: CDR1 SGHRS, CDR2 YFSETQ. V was clipped by 1 base and J by 3 bases; unmatched bases: 8. The CDR3 covers 18 residues. The sorted-subset replicate PCRs were given about 210 ng DNA, which is tens of thousands of T cell genomes. TCRdb's table, derived via immunoSEQ multiplex PCR, lists solely in-frame clones and lacks some. This sample has approximately 1.5 million clones, with approximately 98.5% found just once. Both subsets, CD45RA+ naive and CD45RA-negative memory, were split from the CD4+ cells. This clone showed up just once. The J gene is TRBJ2-5, the V gene TRBV5-1, with 14 nucleotides matching TRBD2. The material sequenced was naive CD4+ T cells sorted from blood. Subset: CD45RA+ positively selected. The receptor was isolated from a man aged 30-40 years in good health. The CDR3 spells CASSLIGTSGSGEETQYF. CDR3 sequence (DNA): TGCGCCAGCAGCTTGATAGGGACTAGCGGGAGTGGAGAAGAGACCCAGTACTTC. Looking up the rest from reference TRBV5-1 and TRBJ2-5 gives the full variable domain: KAGVTQTPRYLIKTRGQQVTLSCSPISGHRSVSWYQQTPGQGLQFLFEYFSETQRNKGNFPGRFSGRQFSNSRSEMNVSTLELGDSALYLCASSLIGTSGSGEETQYFGPGTRLLVL.